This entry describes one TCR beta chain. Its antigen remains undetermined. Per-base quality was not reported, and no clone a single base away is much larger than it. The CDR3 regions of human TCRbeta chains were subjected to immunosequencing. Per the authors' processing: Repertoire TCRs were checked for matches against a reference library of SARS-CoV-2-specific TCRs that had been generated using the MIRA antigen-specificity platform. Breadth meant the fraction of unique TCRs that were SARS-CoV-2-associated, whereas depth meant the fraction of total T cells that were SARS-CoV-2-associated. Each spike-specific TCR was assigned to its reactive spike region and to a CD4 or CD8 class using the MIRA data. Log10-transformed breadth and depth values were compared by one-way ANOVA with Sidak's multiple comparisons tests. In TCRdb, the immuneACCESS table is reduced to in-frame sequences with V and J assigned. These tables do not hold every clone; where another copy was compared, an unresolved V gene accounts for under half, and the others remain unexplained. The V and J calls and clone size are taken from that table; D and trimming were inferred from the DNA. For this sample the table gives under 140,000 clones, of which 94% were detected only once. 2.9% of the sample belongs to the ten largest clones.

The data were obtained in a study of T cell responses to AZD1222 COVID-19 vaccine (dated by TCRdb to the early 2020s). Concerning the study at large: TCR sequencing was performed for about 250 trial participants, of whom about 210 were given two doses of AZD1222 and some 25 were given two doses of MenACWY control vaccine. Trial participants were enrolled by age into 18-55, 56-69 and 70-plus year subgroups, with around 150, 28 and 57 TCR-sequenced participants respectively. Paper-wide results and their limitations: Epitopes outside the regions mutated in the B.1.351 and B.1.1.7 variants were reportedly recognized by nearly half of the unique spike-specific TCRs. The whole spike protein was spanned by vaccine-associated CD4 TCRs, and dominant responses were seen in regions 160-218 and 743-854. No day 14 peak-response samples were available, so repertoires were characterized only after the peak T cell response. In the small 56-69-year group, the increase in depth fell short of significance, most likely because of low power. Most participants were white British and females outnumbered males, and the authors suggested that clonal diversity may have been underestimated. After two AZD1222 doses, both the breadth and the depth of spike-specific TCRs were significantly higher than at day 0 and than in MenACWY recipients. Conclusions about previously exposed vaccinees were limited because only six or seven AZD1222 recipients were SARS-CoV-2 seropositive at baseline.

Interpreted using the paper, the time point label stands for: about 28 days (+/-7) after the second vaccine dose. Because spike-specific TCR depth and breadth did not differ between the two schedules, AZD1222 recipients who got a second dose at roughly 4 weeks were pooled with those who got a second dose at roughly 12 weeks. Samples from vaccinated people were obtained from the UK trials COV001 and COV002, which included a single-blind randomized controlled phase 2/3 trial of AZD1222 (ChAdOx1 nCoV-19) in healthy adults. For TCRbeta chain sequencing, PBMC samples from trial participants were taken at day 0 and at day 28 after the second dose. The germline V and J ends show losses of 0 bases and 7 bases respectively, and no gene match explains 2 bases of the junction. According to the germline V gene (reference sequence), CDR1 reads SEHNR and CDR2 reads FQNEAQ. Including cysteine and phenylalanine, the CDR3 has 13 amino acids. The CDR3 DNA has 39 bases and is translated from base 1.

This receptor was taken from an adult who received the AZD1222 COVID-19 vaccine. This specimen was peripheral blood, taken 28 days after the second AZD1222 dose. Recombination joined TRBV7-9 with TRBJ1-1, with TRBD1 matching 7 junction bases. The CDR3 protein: CASSLARQGEAFF. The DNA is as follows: TGTGCCAGCAGCTTAGCGCGACAGGGTGAAGCTTTCTTT. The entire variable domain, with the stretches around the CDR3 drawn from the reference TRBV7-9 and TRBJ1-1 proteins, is DTGVSQNPRHKITKRGQNVTFRCDPISEHNRLYWYRQTLGQGPEFLTYFQNEAQLEKSRLLSDRFSAERPKGSFSTLEIQRTEQGDSAMYLCASSLARQGEAFFGQGTRLTVV.